These T cell receptor beta chains were read from a single sample in a study of identical twins. TCRdb re-derived calls from the 5' RACE reads in MiXCR, one entry per CDR3 protein. The sample carries 300,000 to 400,000 distinct CDR3 sequences, around an eighth recorded once. The sample was also linked to a second study, of yellow fever vaccine responses in identical twins.

Sequencing used CD8+ T cells sorted from blood. These receptors were obtained from a woman under 30 in good health. Each CDR3 is given with its conserved first and last residue. D genes are given only for firm matches. Some rows mark clone size as missing; the rest say once, few, many or name a class of expanded clone.

>NA|TRBV5-6|many|TRBJ2-1
TGTGCCAGCAGCCAAAACAACAATGAGCAGTTCTTC
CASSQNNNEQFF
>TRBD1|TRBV27|NA|TRBJ2-2
TGTGCCAGCACCGGGGACAGGACCGGGGAGCTGTTTTTT
CASTGDRTGELFF
>NA|TRBV25-1|NA|TRBJ1-2
TGTGCCAGCAGAGATACAGGGAGGGATGGCTACACCTTC
CASRDTGRDGYTF
>NA|TRBV7-9|many|TRBJ2-2
TGTGCCAGCAGCTTAGGCAACCCATCCTCTGGGGAGCTGTTTTTT
CASSLGNPSSGELFF
>NA|TRBV3-1|NA|TRBJ2-1
TGTGCCAGCAGCCCGGAATTGACGGTCTCGAGGAATGAGCAGTTCTTC
CASSPELTVSRNEQFF
>NA|TRBV28|NA|TRBJ1-6
TGTGCCAGCAGCCCCCCCCTCCACTTT
CASSPPLHF
>NA|TRBV20-1|few|TRBJ2-1
TGCAGTGCTAGACCAATGGGGCAGGGGATCGATGAGCAGTTCTTC
CSARPMGQGIDEQFF
>NA|TRBV5-1|few|TRBJ2-5
TGCGCCAGCAGCCCCGGGTGGGAACCAGAGACCCAGTACTTC
CASSPGWEPETQYF
>TRBD1|TRBV4-1|few|TRBJ2-7
TGCGCCAGCAGCAGATCACAGGGGGCAGGGTACGAGCAGTACTTC
CASSRSQGAGYEQYF
>TRBD1|TRBV12-3/TRBV12-4|many|TRBJ2-6
TGTGCCAGCAGCCCTACAGGGGCTGGGGCCAACGTCCTGACTTTC
CASSPTGAGANVLTF
>TRBD1|TRBV7-6|few|TRBJ2-3
TGTGCCAGCAGCTTTAGGGACAGGTACACAGATACGCAGTATTTT
CASSFRDRYTDTQYF
>NA|TRBV2|few|TRBJ2-7
TGTGCCAGCAGTACGACAGCCTTCTACGAGCAGTACTTC
CASSTTAFYEQYF
>NA|TRBV5-1|NA|TRBJ2-1
TGCGCCAGCAGCTCCCCATACGGTGAGCAGTTCTTC
CASSSPYGEQFF
>NA|TRBV7-9|NA|TRBJ2-7
TGTGCCAGCACCGGACAGATGGTTATATCCTACGAGCAGTACTTC
CASTGQMVISYEQYF
>NA|TRBV13|NA|TRBJ1-1
TGTGCCAGCAGCTTAGGTGGCTATGAAGCTTTCTTT
CASSLGGYEAFF
>NA|TRBV11-2|few|TRBJ2-5
TGTGCCAGCAGCTTAGTCGGACCGGGCCCAGAGACCCAGTACTTC
CASSLVGPGPETQYF
>NA|TRBV14|few|TRBJ2-3
TGTGCCAGCAGCCAACTACAGGGTCAAGTAGATACGCAGTATTTT
CASSQLQGQVDTQYF
>NA|TRBV5-1|few|TRBJ2-3
TGCGCCAGCAGCTCATTACTTGGTACGCAGTATTTT
CASSSLLGTQYF
>TRBD2|TRBV5-6|NA|TRBJ2-1
TGTGCCAGCAGCTTTTGGACTAGCGGGACGAACTACAATGAGCAGTTCTTC
CASSFWTSGTNYNEQFF
>NA|TRBV6-1|NA|TRBJ2-3
TGTGCCAGCAGCACACGGGACTCCCTTACCTCAGATACGCAGTATTTT
CASSTRDSLTSDTQYF
>NA|TRBV15|NA|TRBJ2-5
TGTGCCACCAGCAGAGACCCGACTGGGAGTGAGACCCAGTACTTC
CATSRDPTGSETQYF
>NA|TRBV7-9|few|TRBJ1-5
TGTGCCAGCAGCTTTGGGGGCGGTCAGCCCCAGCATTTT
CASSFGGGQPQHF